Listed below are T cell receptor beta chains from one sample, sequenced in a study of beta chain features in type 1 diabetes. Here immunoSEQ multiplex PCR was the method, and the copy in TCRdb shows in-frame clones only, minus some. The sample comprises about 290,000 clones, 7% to 9% of which are singletons, and approximately 1% rests with the top ten. The specimen was central memory CD4+ T cells from blood. The source is a woman between 18 and 30 years old in good health. Both conserved end residues are part of each CDR3. The D gene is left open where the match is weak. Not every row has a clone size; where given, it reads once, few, many or a size class.

TRBJ1-4,TRBV7-9,few,TRBD1,CASSQNRGLDEKLFF,TGTGCCAGCAGCCAAAACAGGGGGCTTGATGAAAAACTGTTTTTT
TRBJ2-5,TRBV21-1,few,-,CATQISPQETQYF,TGTGCCACCCAAATAAGTCCCCAAGAGACCCAGTACTTC
TRBJ2-1,TRBV7-9,few,-,CASSLDIRSGNEQFF,TGTGCCAGCAGCTTAGACATTCGTTCGGGCAATGAGCAGTTCTTC
TRBJ1-2,TRBV2,few,TRBD1,CASSEGQGRGYTF,TGTGCCAGCAGTGAGGGACAGGGACGTGGCTACACCTTC
TRBJ2-6,TRBV13,many,-,CASKLSGANVLTF,TGTGCCAGCAAACTCTCTGGGGCCAACGTCCTGACTTTC
TRBJ2-7,TRBV29-1,-,-,CSVAQAKGEQYF,TGCAGCGTTGCACAGGCCAAGGGCGAGCAGTACTTC
TRBJ1-5,TRBV7-2,-,-,CASSLDSSNQPQHF,TGTGCCAGCAGCTTGGACAGTAGCAATCAGCCCCAGCATTTT
TRBJ1-4,TRBV4-3,-,-,CASSQVWGPEREKLFF,TGCGCCAGCAGCCAAGTTTGGGGTCCCGAGAGGGAAAAACTGTTTTTT
TRBJ1-3,TRBV5-6,few,-,CASSLRGPPPLVSGNTIYF,TGTGCCAGCAGCTTGAGGGGCCCTCCTCCTCTTGTTTCTGGAAACACCATATATTTT
TRBJ2-7,TRBV28,few,TRBD1,CASSLEGQPYEQYF,TGTGCCAGCAGTTTAGAGGGACAGCCCTACGAGCAGTACTTC
TRBJ1-2,TRBV30,few,TRBD1,CAWATGTGVGYTF,TGTGCCTGGGCGACCGGGACAGGGGTTGGCTACACCTTC
TRBJ1-5,TRBV5-1,-,-,CASSFEGRSNQPQHF,TGCGCCAGCAGCTTCGAGGGACGGAGCAATCAGCCCCAGCATTTT
TRBJ1-4,TRBV14,-,TRBD1,CASSPDRGVANEKLFF,TGTGCCAGCAGCCCGGACAGGGGGGTGGCTAATGAAAAACTGTTTTTT